This TCR beta chain was sequenced for a study of T cells in tuberculosis. The wider study: Blood was taken before or within 7 days of anti-tuberculosis therapy.

Remarks on this clone: Its antigen is not identified.

The study, taken as a whole, reports: Active tuberculosis TCR-alpha repertoires lay closer to GMM-specific TCRs than IGRA-negative controls, suggesting clonal expansion.

Time point noted: new active TB diagnosis, blood taken before or within 7 days of starting treatment. Sequencing used immunoSEQ multiplex PCR; TCRdb keeps in-frame clones, though not all of them. The profile shows about 34,000 clones, roughly 93% of them singletons. The clonotype comes from an adult with tuberculosis. This specimen was PBMCs, taken at tuberculosis diagnosis.

This CDR3 reads CSARDGDEQFF. CDR3 nucleotides: TGCAGTGCTAGAGACGGGGATGAGCAGTTCTTC. The chain joins TRBV20-1 to TRBJ2-1; weak D call: TRBD2 (5 bases). Germline V gene lookup returns CDR1 DFQATT and CDR2 SNEGSKA (reference sequence). V was trimmed by 0 bases and J by 8 bases, leaving 5 bases between them. The CDR3 is 11 amino acids.